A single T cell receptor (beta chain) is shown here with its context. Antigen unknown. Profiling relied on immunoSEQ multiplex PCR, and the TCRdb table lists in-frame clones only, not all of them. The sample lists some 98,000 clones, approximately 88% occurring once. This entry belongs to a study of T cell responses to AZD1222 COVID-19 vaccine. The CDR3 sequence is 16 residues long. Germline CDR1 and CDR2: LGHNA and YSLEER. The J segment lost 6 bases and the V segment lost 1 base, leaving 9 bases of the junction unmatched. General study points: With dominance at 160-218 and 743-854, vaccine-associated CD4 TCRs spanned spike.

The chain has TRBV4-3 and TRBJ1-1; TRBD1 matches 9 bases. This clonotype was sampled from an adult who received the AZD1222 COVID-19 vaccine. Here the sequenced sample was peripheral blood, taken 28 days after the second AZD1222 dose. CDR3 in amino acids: CASSQATGTGLAEAFF. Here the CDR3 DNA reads TGCGCCAGCAGCCAAGCCACCGGGACAGGGTTAGCTGAAGCTTTCTTT.